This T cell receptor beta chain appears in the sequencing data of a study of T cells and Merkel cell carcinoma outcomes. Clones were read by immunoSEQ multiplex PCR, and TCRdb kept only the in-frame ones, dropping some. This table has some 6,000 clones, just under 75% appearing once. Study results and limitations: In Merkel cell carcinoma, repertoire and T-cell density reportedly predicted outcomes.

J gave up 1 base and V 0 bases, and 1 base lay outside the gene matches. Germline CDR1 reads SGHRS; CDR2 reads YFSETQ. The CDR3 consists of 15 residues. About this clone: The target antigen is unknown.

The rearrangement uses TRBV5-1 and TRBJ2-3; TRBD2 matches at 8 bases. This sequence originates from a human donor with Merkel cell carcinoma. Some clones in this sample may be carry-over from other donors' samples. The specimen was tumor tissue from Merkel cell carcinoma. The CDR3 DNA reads TGCGCCAGCAGCTTGGTACTAGCGGGCACAGATACGCAGTATTTT. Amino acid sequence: CASSLVLAGTDTQYF.